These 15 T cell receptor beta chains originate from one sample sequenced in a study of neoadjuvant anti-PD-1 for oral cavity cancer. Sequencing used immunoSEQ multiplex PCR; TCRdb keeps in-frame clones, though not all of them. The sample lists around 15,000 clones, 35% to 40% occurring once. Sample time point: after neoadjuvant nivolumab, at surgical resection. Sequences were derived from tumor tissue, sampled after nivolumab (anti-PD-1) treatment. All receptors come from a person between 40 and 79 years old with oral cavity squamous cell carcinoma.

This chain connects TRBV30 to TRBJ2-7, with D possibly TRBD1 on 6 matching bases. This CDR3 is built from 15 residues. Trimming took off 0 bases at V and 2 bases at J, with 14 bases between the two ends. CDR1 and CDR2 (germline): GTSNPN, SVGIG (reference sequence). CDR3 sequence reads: CAWSVSWDKAYEQYF. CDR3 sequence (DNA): TGTGCCTGGAGTGTAAGTTGGGACAAGGCCTACGAGCAGTACTTC.

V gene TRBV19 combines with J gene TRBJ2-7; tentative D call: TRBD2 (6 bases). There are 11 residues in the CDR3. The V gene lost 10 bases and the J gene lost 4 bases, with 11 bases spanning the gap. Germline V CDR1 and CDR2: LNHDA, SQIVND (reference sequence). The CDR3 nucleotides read TGTGCCACCGGGACTTCATACGAGCAGTACTTC. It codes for CATGTSYEQYF.

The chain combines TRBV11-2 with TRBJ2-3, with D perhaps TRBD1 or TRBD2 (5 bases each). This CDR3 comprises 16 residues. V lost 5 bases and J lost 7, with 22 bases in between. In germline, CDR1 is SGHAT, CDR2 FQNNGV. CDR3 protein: CASSPEIFRDPNTQYF. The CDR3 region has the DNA TGTGCCAGCAGCCCTGAAATTTTCCGGGACCCGAATACGCAGTATTTT.

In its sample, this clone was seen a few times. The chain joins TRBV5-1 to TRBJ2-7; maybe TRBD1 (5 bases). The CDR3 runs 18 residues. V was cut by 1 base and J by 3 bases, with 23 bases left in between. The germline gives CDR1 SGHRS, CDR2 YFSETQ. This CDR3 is CASSLRMKGPPSDYEQYF. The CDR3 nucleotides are TGCGCCAGCAGCTTGAGGATGAAGGGGCCACCCTCGGACTACGAGCAGTACTTC.

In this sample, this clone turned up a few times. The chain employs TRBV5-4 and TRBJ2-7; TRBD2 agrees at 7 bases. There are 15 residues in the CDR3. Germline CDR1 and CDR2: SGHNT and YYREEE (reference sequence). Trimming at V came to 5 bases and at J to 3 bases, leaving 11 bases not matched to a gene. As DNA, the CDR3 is TGTGCCAGCAGTGACGGGGGGACGCCCCGCTACGAGCAGTACTTC. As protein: CASSDGGTPRYEQYF.

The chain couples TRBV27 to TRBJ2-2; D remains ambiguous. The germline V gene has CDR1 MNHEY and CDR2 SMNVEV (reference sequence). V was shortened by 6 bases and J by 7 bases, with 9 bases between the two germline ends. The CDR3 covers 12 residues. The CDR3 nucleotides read TGTGCCAGCAGACAGTTGGACGGGGAGCTGTTTTTT. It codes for CASRQLDGELFF.

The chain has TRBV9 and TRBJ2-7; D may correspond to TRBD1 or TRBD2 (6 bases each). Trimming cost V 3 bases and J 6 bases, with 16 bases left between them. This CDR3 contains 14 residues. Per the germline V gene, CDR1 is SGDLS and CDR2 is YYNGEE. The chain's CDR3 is CASSGGGRGGEQYF. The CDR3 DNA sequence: TGTGCCAGCAGCGGTGGGGGCAGGGGAGGCGAGCAGTACTTC.

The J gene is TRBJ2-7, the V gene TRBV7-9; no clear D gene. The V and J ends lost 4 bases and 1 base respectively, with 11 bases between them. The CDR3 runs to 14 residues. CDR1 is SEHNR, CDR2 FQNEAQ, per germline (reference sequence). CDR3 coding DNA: TGTGCCAGCAGCTCAGGCACCGGTTCCTACGAGCAGTACTTC. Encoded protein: CASSSGTGSYEQYF.

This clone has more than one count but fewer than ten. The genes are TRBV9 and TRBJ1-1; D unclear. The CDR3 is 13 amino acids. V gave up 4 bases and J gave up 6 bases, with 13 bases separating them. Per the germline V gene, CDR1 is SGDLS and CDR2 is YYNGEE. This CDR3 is CASSPRVGPEAFF. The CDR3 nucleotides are TGTGCCAGCAGCCCCCGAGTCGGCCCTGAAGCTTTCTTT.

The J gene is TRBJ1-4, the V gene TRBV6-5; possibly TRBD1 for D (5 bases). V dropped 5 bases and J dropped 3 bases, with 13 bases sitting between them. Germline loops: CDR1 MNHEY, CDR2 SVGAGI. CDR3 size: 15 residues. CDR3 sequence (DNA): TGTGCCAGCAGTACCCGGGACGGAGCTAATGAAAAACTGTTTTTT. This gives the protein CASSTRDGANEKLFF.

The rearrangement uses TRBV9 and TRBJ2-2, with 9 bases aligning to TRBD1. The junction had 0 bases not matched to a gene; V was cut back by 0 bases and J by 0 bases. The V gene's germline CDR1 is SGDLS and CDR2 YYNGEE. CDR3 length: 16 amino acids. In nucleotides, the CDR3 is TGTGCCAGCAGCGTAGGACAGGGGGCGAACACCGGGGAGCTGTTTTTT. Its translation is CASSVGQGANTGELFF.

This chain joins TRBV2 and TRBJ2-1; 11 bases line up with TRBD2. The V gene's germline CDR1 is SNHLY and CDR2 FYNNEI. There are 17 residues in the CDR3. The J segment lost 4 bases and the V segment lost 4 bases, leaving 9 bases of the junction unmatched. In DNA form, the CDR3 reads TGTGCCAGCAGTGGTGGTAGCGGGGGGGCCTGGTACAATGAGCAGTTCTTC. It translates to CASSGGSGGAWYNEQFF.

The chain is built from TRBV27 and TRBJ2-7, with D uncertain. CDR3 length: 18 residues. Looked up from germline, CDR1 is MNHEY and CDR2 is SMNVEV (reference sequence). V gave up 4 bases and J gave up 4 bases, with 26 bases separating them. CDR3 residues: CASSSPRSSTPGGYEQYF. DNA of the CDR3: TGTGCCAGCAGTTCCCCCCGATCCTCAACCCCGGGCGGTTACGAGCAGTACTTC.

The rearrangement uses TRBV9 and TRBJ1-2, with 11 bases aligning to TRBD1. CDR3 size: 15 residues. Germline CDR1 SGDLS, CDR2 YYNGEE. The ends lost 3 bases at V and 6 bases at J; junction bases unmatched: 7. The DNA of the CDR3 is TGTGCCAGCAGCGCGGGGACAGGGGGTGTTGATGGCTACACCTTC. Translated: CASSAGTGGVDGYTF. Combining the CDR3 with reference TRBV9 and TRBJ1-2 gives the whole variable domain DSGVTQTPKHLITATGQRVTLRCSPRSGDLSVYWYQQSLDQGLQFLIQYYNGEERAKGNILERFSAQQFPDLHSELNLSSLELGDSALYFCASSAGTGGVDGYTFGSGTRLTVV.

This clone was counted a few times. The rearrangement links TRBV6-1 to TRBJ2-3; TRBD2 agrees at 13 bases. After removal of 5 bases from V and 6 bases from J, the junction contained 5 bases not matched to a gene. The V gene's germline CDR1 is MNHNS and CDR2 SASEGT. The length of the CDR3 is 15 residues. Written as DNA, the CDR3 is TGTGCCAGCAGTACACTAGCGGGGGGGGTTGATACGCAGTATTTT. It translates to CASSTLAGGVDTQYF.